Listed below are T cell receptor beta chains from one sample, sequenced in a study of cytomegalovirus exposure and HLA in healthy donors. Profiled with immunoSEQ multiplex PCR; TCRdb holds only in-frame clones, not every one. The sample includes 83,000 or so clones, 81% of them seen just once. Sequencing was done on a sample of PBMCs. These receptors all come from a woman aged 25 to 39 in good health and CMV-seronegative. Each CDR3 is given with its conserved first and last residue. Each record gives: D gene, V gene, J gene, CDR3 protein. The D gene is left open where the match is weak.

>-|TRBV28|TRBJ2-1
CASSLFSGVGHNEQFF
>TRBD1|TRBV6-5|TRBJ2-7
CASSPGTGVYEQYF
>TRBD2|TRBV2|TRBJ2-1
CANTESGGRENYNEQFF
>TRBD1|TRBV15|TRBJ2-1
CATSRGDRYNEQFF
>-|TRBV27|TRBJ2-7
CASKLGVYSYEQYF
>TRBD1|TRBV5-4|TRBJ2-7
CASSDRVAYEQYF
>-|TRBV7-9|TRBJ2-1
CASSAPYRDSYNEQFF
>-|TRBV6-6|TRBJ2-1
CASSYSSYPSDEQFF
>-|TRBV19|TRBJ1-5
CASSSAPRGRQPQHF
>-|TRBV30|TRBJ2-7
CAWSVGRGPYEQYF
>-|TRBV7-9|TRBJ1-1
CASSAKVGGTEAFF
>TRBD1|TRBV13|TRBJ1-5
CASSLGGQGGWQPQHF
>-|TRBV4-2|TRBJ1-3
CASSPTTSGNTIYF
>TRBD2|TRBV7-9|TRBJ2-7
CASSFKRKAGGYEQYF
>TRBD2|TRBV11-2|TRBJ2-7
CASSPRSSGSFGEQYF
>-|TRBV5-1|TRBJ1-3
CASSFTSSSSGNTIYF
>-|TRBV7-9|TRBJ1-1
CASSPGTIGMAPLVEAFF
>-|TRBV6-6|TRBJ2-7
CASSYSGGAQGEQYF
>-|TRBV15|TRBJ1-1
CATSRGGLNTEAFF
>TRBD2|TRBV9|TRBJ2-3
CASSYGLAGSTDTQYF
>TRBD1|TRBV28|TRBJ2-7
CASSQSGTGFYEQYF
>TRBD1|TRBV5-6|TRBJ2-3
CASSLEDRGTDTQYF
>TRBD2|TRBV7-9|TRBJ2-5
CASRPSGRKETQYF
>TRBD2|TRBV6-5|TRBJ2-5
CASSYSVLAGETQYF
>-|TRBV4-2|TRBJ1-1
CASSQPDERYDTEAFF
>TRBD1|TRBV29-1|TRBJ1-4
CSVASPDRGDEKLFF
>TRBD1|TRBV4-1|TRBJ1-3
CASSQSLTGGAANTIYF
>-|TRBV27|TRBJ1-4
CASRRNEKLFF
>TRBD1|TRBV27|TRBJ1-4
CASRRWDGGTGVGKLFF
>-|TRBV6-1|TRBJ2-7
CASRDLAQTSYEQYF
>-|TRBV18|TRBJ2-2
CASSPQGGTGELFF
>TRBD2|TRBV7-2|TRBJ2-1
CATGTRGYNEQFF
>-|TRBV5-6|TRBJ1-5
CASSRRGNQPQHF
>-|TRBV28|TRBJ2-1
CASSSNEQFF
>TRBD2|TRBV5-4|TRBJ2-1
CASSHELAGGDNEQFF
>-|TRBV18|TRBJ1-5
CASSPTPPRQAQNQPQHF
>-|TRBV5-1|TRBJ2-1
CASSLDTRGGQFF
>-|TRBV29-1|TRBJ2-7
CSVDGGPYEQYF